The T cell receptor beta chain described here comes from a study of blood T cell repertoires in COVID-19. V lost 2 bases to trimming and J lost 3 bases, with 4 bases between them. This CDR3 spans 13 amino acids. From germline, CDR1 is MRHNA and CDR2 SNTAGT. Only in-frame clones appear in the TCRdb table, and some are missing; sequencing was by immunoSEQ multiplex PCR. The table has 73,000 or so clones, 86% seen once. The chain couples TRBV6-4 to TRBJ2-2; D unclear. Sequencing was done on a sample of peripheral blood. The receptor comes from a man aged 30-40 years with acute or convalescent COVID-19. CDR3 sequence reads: CASSDTYTGELFF. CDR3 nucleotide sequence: TGTGCCAGCAGTGACACTTACACCGGGGAGCTGTTTTTT.